This entry describes one T cell receptor beta chain. This entry comes from a study of shared clonotypes between healthy human individuals. The V and J ends lost 6 bases and 6 bases respectively, with 15 bases between them. There are 14 residues in the CDR3. Germline CDR1 reads KGHSH; CDR2 reads LQKENI. Method: immunoSEQ multiplex PCR; TCRdb's copy keeps in-frame clones and lacks some. The profile covers roughly 2.2 million clones, with just over 90% appearing a single time and 0.39% taken by the ten largest. The TCR comes from a man between 18 and 35 years old in good health. Some clones in this sample may be carry-over from other donors' samples. This rearrangement joins TRBV18 to TRBJ2-1, with D possibly being TRBD2 (6 bases). What was sequenced was naive CD4+ T cells from PBMCs. Subset defined: CD45RA+ positively selected. Here the CDR3 reads CASSLPGSRNEQFF. In DNA form, the CDR3 reads TGTGCCAGCTCTCTCCCCGGGAGCCGCAATGAGCAGTTCTTC.